This T cell receptor beta chain was identified during a study of blood T cell repertoires in COVID-19. Sequencing was performed with immunoSEQ multiplex PCR; in TCRdb, only in-frame clones are kept and a portion is missing. The repertoire has approximately 110,000 clones, about 78% of them found once; the top ten carry approximately 4.2%. The count of this clone is one. This clonotype was obtained from a human donor in a cohort sampled during active or convalescent COVID-19. Sequenced input: peripheral blood.

This CDR3 is CASSMRFQETQYF. In DNA form, the CDR3 reads TGTGCCAGTAGTATGAGGTTCCAAGAGACCCAGTACTTC. This sequence joins TRBV19 and TRBJ2-5; D gene ambiguous. The V gene's germline CDR1 is LNHDA and CDR2 SQIVND (reference sequence). This CDR3 is built from 13 residues. The germline V and J ends were trimmed by 3 bases and 1 base, with 6 bases remaining between them.